What follows are 32 T cell receptor beta chains derived from one specimen sequenced in a study of shared clonotypes between healthy human individuals. TCRdb's copy holds only in-frame clones and misses some; the assay was immunoSEQ multiplex PCR. Among 500,000 to 650,000 clones listed, about 80% were seen once. What was sequenced was PBMCs. All receptors derive from a woman in her forties in good health. Some clones in this sample may be carry-over from other donors' samples.

The CDR3 DNA is TGCGCCAGCAGCCTGGTGCCGATGACAGGCGAATACGAGCAGTACTTC. Protein: CASSLVPMTGEYEQYF. The rearrangement uses TRBV5-1 and TRBJ2-7; a weak D match, TRBD1 (6 bases). There are 16 residues in the CDR3. Trimming cost V 4 bases and J 4 bases, with 21 bases left between them. Per germline, CDR1 SGHRS and CDR2 YFSETQ. The complete variable domain, with remaining parts taken from reference TRBV5-1 and TRBJ2-7, reads KAGVTQTPRYLIKTRGQQVTLSCSPISGHRSVSWYQQTPGQGLQFLFEYFSETQRNKGNFPGRFSGRQFSNSRSEMNVSTLELGDSALYLCASSLVPMTGEYEQYFGPGTRLTVT.

The J gene is TRBJ1-2, the V gene TRBV6-1, with 8 bases identical to TRBD1. This CDR3 has 14 residues. V lost 6 bases to trimming and J lost 0 bases; unmatched junction nucleotides: 3. Germline V gives CDR1 MNHNS, CDR2 SASEGT. Here the CDR3 reads CASSRTGPNYGYTF. The DNA of the CDR3 is TGTGCCAGCAGCCGGACAGGGCCTAACTATGGCTACACCTTC.

V and J are TRBV11-2 and TRBJ2-3; perhaps TRBD2 as D (5 bases). The CDR3 is 15 residues long. Germline values: CDR1 SGHAT, CDR2 FQNNGV. V gave up 5 bases and J gave up 0 bases, with 12 bases separating them. CDR3 residues: CASSPRAASTDTQYF. The CDR3 DNA follows: TGTGCCAGCAGCCCCCGAGCGGCTAGCACAGATACGCAGTATTTT.

The chain employs TRBV6-6 and TRBJ1-1, with 8 bases lining up with TRBD1. The trim removed 4 bases at V and 1 base at J, leaving 8 bases unmatched. Germline CDR1 reads MNHNY; CDR2 reads SVGAGI (reference sequence). The CDR3 extends over 16 amino acids. The CDR3 is CASSSGQGVWNTEAFF. In DNA, the CDR3 is TGTGCCAGCAGTTCCGGACAGGGCGTGTGGAACACTGAAGCTTTCTTT.

V is TRBV18 and J is TRBJ2-7; 9 positions agree with TRBD1. Germline trimming cut 5 bases from V and 2 bases from J; bases unmatched to any gene: 7. CDR1 and CDR2 (germline): KGHSH, LQKENI. This CDR3 has 15 residues. The CDR3 DNA follows: TGTGCCAGCTCATTCCGGGACAGGGTCGCCTACGAGCAGTACTTC. Translating it yields CASSFRDRVAYEQYF.

The genes are TRBV19 and TRBJ1-1, with D possibly matching TRBD1 (5 bases). CDR1 is LNHDA and CDR2 is SQIVND in the germline V gene (reference sequence). Trimming took 3 bases from V and 4 from J, leaving 12 bases between them. There are 14 residues in the CDR3. The CDR3 DNA sequence: TGTGCCAGTAGTATGACAGTCCGGGGCACTGAAGCTTTCTTT. As protein: CASSMTVRGTEAFF.

The chain recombines TRBV13 with TRBJ1-1, with a weak D call TRBD1 (6 bases). Germline CDR1 PRHDT, CDR2 FYEKMQ (reference sequence). Trimming took off 5 bases at V and 6 bases at J, with 16 bases between the two ends. The CDR3 spans 14 residues. CDR3 coding DNA: TGTGCCAGCAGCGAAACAGGGAATTTCCCTGAAGCTTTCTTT. It encodes CASSETGNFPEAFF.

The CDR3: CASSYLNIQYF. CDR3 nucleotides: TGTGCCAGCAGTTACCTTAACATTCAGTACTTC. The chain links TRBV6-5 to TRBJ2-4, with no clear D. The CDR3 is 11 amino acids. Germline CDR1 MNHEY, CDR2 SVGAGI. Trimming left V 2 bases short and J 7 bases short, with 3 bases between.

This chain connects TRBV4-3 to TRBJ1-2, with D hard to call. This CDR3 has 13 amino acids. Germline loops: CDR1 LGHNA, CDR2 YSLEER. V gave up 4 bases and J gave up 8 bases, with 14 bases separating them. Written as DNA, the CDR3 is TGCGCCAGCAGCCGAAATGCGGGAATGGGCTACACCTTC. It codes for CASSRNAGMGYTF.

The J gene is TRBJ2-1, the V gene TRBV7-3, with D tentatively TRBD2 (5 bases). The CDR3 is 15 amino acids. Germline CDR1 reads SGHTA; CDR2 reads FQGTGA. V lost 5 bases to trimming and J lost 7 bases, with 18 bases between them. The CDR3: CASSETSLGANEQFF. In nucleotides, the CDR3 is TGTGCCAGCAGCGAAACTAGTTTAGGTGCGAATGAGCAGTTCTTC.

The gene calls are TRBV28 and TRBJ1-2; D is unclear. The V end was cut by 2 bases, the J end by 2 bases, with 15 bases between. The germline V gene encodes CDR1 MDHEN and CDR2 SYDVKM. The CDR3 has 16 residues. CDR3 sequence: CASSLIRVFLNYGYTF. As DNA, the CDR3 is TGTGCCAGCAGTTTAATCAGAGTCTTCTTGAACTATGGCTACACCTTC.

DNA for the CDR3: TGTGCCAGCAGCTTGGATTACCCGAACACTGAAGCTTTCTTT. As protein: CASSLDYPNTEAFF. V and J are TRBV5-8 and TRBJ1-1; D not resolved. The V gene lost 0 bases and the J gene lost 1 base, with 7 bases spanning the gap. This CDR3 is built from 14 residues. Germline V lookup: CDR1 SGHTS, CDR2 YDEGEE.

The V gene is TRBV7-2, the J gene TRBJ1-1; D unclear. The CDR3 loop spans 15 amino acids. V shed 1 base and J shed 5 bases, with 14 bases lying between them. Germline CDR1 and CDR2: SGHTA and FQGNSA. The CDR3 DNA reads TGTGCCAGCAGCTTAGTACAGAACGGTTGGACTGAAGCTTTCTTT. This translates into CASSLVQNGWTEAFF.

V and J are TRBV6-5 and TRBJ1-2, with a tentative D call TRBD1 (5 bases). CDR3 length: 15 residues. Germline CDR1 is MNHEY and CDR2 is SVGAGI. V was pared by 0 bases and J by 5 bases, with 13 bases between. CDR3 protein: CASSYSHRLGYGYTF. For the CDR3, the DNA is TGTGCCAGCAGTTACTCCCACAGGCTGGGGTATGGCTACACCTTC.

This clone was detected only a few times. V and J are TRBV7-3 and TRBJ2-6; D is unresolved. V gave up 5 bases and J gave up 0 bases, with 5 bases separating them. CDR1 and CDR2 from the germline V gene are SGHTA and FQGTGA. The CDR3 sequence is 14 residues long. Written as DNA, the CDR3 is TGTGCCAGCAGCAAAGACTCTGGGGCCAACGTCCTGACTTTC. Encoded protein: CASSKDSGANVLTF.

This chain uses TRBV2 with TRBJ2-7; 9 nucleotides line up with TRBD2. After removal of 9 bases from V and 4 bases from J, the junction contained 7 bases not matched to a gene. The CDR3 extends over 13 amino acids. Looked up from germline, CDR1 is SNHLY and CDR2 is FYNNEI. The CDR3 DNA sequence: TGTGCCAGTGGGGTGCTAGCGGGGTACGAGCAGTACTTC. Translating it yields CASGVLAGYEQYF.

The rearrangement joins TRBV6-6 to TRBJ1-2; a weak D match, TRBD1 (5 bases). The CDR3 contains 13 residues. V lost 5 bases and J 3 bases, leaving 10 bases between the germline ends. Germline V gene sequence: CDR1 MNHNY, CDR2 SVGAGI (reference sequence). The CDR3 loop reads CASSPGPHYGYTF. The CDR3 DNA reads TGTGCCAGCAGTCCGGGACCCCACTATGGCTACACCTTC.

The V gene is TRBV2, the J gene TRBJ2-7, with D unclear. The CDR3 is 13 residues long. V lost 3 bases, J lost 2 bases, and 8 bases lay in between. Germline CDR1 is SNHLY and CDR2 is FYNNEI. The CDR3 here is CASSDKLPYEQYF. The DNA of the CDR3 is TGTGCCAGCAGTGATAAGTTACCCTACGAGCAGTACTTC.

This clone has only one observation. V is TRBV2 and J is TRBJ1-2; D may be TRBD1 (5 bases). V was cut by 6 bases and J by 8 bases, with 16 bases left in between. Germline CDR1 SNHLY, CDR2 FYNNEI. CDR3 length equals 13 residues. The CDR3 protein is CASSPTGGTGYTF. CDR3 sequence (DNA): TGTGCCAGCAGCCCCACGGGGGGAACGGGCTACACCTTC.

This chain connects TRBV5-6 to TRBJ2-3, with 9 nucleotides matching TRBD2. The germline V gene has CDR1 SGHDT and CDR2 YYEEEE. The CDR3 covers 16 residues. The V gene end was trimmed by 4 bases and the J gene end by 0 bases; junction bases not matched to a gene: 6. The CDR3 sequence is CASSPGLASSTDTQYF. For the CDR3, the DNA is TGTGCCAGCAGCCCCGGACTAGCGTCTAGCACAGATACGCAGTATTTT. The full variable domain, its missing parts supplied by reference TRBV5-6 and TRBJ2-3, is DAGVTQSPTHLIKTRGQQVTLRCSPKSGHDTVSWYQQALGQGPQFIFQYYEEEERQRGNFPDRFSGHQFPNYSSELNVNALLLGDSALYLCASSPGLASSTDTQYFGPGTRLTVL.

The chain carries TRBV6-5 and TRBJ2-5, with 7 positions matching TRBD2. Per germline, CDR1 MNHEY and CDR2 SVGAGI. Germline trimming cut 0 bases from V and 2 bases from J; bases unmatched to any gene: 3. The CDR3 length is 15 residues. The CDR3 protein is CASSYSLAVQETQYF. The CDR3 DNA reads TGTGCCAGCAGTTACTCCCTAGCGGTTCAAGAGACCCAGTACTTC.

J is TRBJ2-1 and V is TRBV5-1; 14 nucleotides match TRBD2. The V gene's germline CDR1 is SGHRS and CDR2 YFSETQ. V gave up 0 bases and J gave up 8 bases; unmatched junction bases: 1. The CDR3 runs to 15 residues. CDR3 sequence reads: CASSLGLAGGDEQFF. CDR3 nucleotides: TGCGCCAGCAGCTTGGGACTAGCGGGAGGGGATGAGCAGTTCTTC.

V gene TRBV7-9 combines with J gene TRBJ1-1, with D hard to call. Germline V CDR1 and CDR2: SEHNR, FQNEAQ (reference sequence). This CDR3 region has 12 residues. The V and J ends lost 6 bases and 6 bases respectively, with 11 bases between them. This CDR3 reads CASSERAAEAFF. CDR3 coding DNA: TGTGCCAGCAGTGAAAGAGCGGCTGAAGCTTTCTTT.

This clone was seen just once. V gene TRBV20-1 combines with J gene TRBJ1-1; D is ambiguous. The CDR3 covers 11 residues. Germline assignment: CDR1 DFQATT and CDR2 SNEGSKA (reference sequence). V was clipped by 5 bases and J by 2 bases, with 6 bases between them. The CDR3 sequence is CSAPLNTEAFF. CDR3 DNA sequence: TGCAGTGCTCCTCTCAACACTGAAGCTTTCTTT.

The chain combines TRBV29-1 with TRBJ1-1; maybe TRBD1 (6 bases). V lost 7 bases to trimming and J lost 0 bases, with 12 bases between them. From germline, CDR1 is SQVTM and CDR2 ANQGSEA. There are 13 residues in the CDR3. The CDR3 nucleotides read TGCAGCGCGGCGACAGGAATGAACACTGAAGCTTTCTTT. Translation: CSAATGMNTEAFF.

As concerns this clone: One base separates it from a far larger clone, so it is likely a read error. This chain links TRBV29-1 with TRBJ2-5, with 7 bases aligning to TRBD1. This CDR3 contains 15 residues. Germline V gives CDR1 SQVTM, CDR2 ANQGSEA. In nucleotides, the CDR3 is TGCAGAGTTGGCCCCCATGACAGGGTTGGAGAGACCCAGTACTTC. Its translation is CRVGPHDRVGETQYF.

In DNA, the CDR3 is TGTGCCAGCTCACCACCGAGGGGAGAGTTCTCAATGAACACTGAAGCTTTCTTT. Protein sequence: CASSPPRGEFSMNTEAFF. This sequence joins TRBV18 and TRBJ1-1; tentative D call: TRBD1 (5 bases). Germline V gene sequence: CDR1 KGHSH, CDR2 LQKENI. V gave up 0 bases and J gave up 0 bases, with 17 bases separating them. The CDR3 length is 18 residues.

The rearrangement joins TRBV18 to TRBJ1-3; TRBD1 aligns across 10 bases. Germline lookup yields CDR1 KGHSH and CDR2 LQKENI. The ends lost 5 bases at V and 0 bases at J; junction bases unmatched: 7. The CDR3 extends over 17 amino acids. In DNA form, the CDR3 reads TGTGCCAGCTCAGCCCGGACAGGGGGGAGCTCTGGAAACACCATATATTTT. Translating it yields CASSARTGGSSGNTIYF. The whole variable domain, filled in from reference TRBV18 and TRBJ1-3, reads NAGVMQNPRHLVRRRGQEARLRCSPMKGHSHVYWYRQLPEEGLKFMVYLQKENIIDESGMPKERFSAEFPKEGPSILRIQQVVRGDSAAYFCASSARTGGSSGNTIYFGEGSWLTVV.

This rearrangement joins TRBV19 to TRBJ2-5, with D perhaps TRBD2 (5 bases). The V gene lost 0 bases and the J gene lost 3 bases, with 8 bases spanning the gap. The CDR3 has 14 amino acids. The germline V gene has CDR1 LNHDA and CDR2 SQIVND (reference sequence). CDR3 nucleotide sequence: TGTGCCAGTAGTATAGAAGCAGCGGAAGAGACCCAGTACTTC. This codes for CASSIEAAEETQYF.

The chain recombines TRBV2 with TRBJ2-5, with D possibly matching TRBD1 (5 bases). The CDR3 consists of 14 residues. Trimming left V 4 bases short and J 5 bases short, with 14 bases between. In germline, CDR1 is SNHLY, CDR2 FYNNEI. In DNA, the CDR3 is TGTGCCAGCAGTGTGCAGGGTGGTCAGGAGACCCAGTACTTC. Translating gives CASSVQGGQETQYF.

This chain connects TRBV19 to TRBJ1-1, with TRBD1 matching 12 bases. CDR1 and CDR2 (germline): LNHDA, SQIVND (reference sequence). Trimming cost V 6 bases and J 11 bases; bases outside gene matches: 7. The length of the CDR3 is 13 residues. CDR3 DNA: TGTGCCAGTAGCCCGGGACAGGGGGCGACGGCTTTCTTT. This gives the protein CASSPGQGATAFF.

This clone was counted a few times. The gene calls are TRBV7-9 and TRBJ1-2; D not resolved. Germline V gene lookup returns CDR1 SEHNR and CDR2 FQNEAQ (reference sequence). V was pared by 4 bases and J by 7 bases, with 16 bases between. This CDR3 has 14 amino acids. In nucleotides, the CDR3 is TGTGCCAGCAGCTCCCCTGGGGAAGGGTTTGGCTACACCTTC. Translation gives CASSSPGEGFGYTF. Drawing the rest from reference TRBV7-9 and TRBJ1-2, the complete variable domain is DTGVSQNPRHKITKRGQNVTFRCDPISEHNRLYWYRQTLGQGPEFLTYFQNEAQLEKSRLLSDRFSAERPKGSFSTLEIQRTEQGDSAMYLCASSSPGEGFGYTFGSGTRLTVV.